This T cell receptor (beta chain) was obtained from a study of neurological immune-mediated disorders. CDR1 is SGHRS and CDR2 is YFSETQ in the germline V gene. The V segment lost 4 bases and the J segment 3 bases; nucleotides outside the gene matches: 8. The CDR3 has 15 amino acids. TCRdb re-called the 5' RACE reads with MiXCR, one entry per CDR3 protein. The sample carries 90,000 to 150,000 distinct CDR3 sequences, roughly 3.2% recorded once. The table lists this clonotype with many counts. This chain links TRBV5-1 with TRBJ2-7, with 9 bases that match TRBD2. This clonotype was obtained from a woman in her twenties or thirties with multiple sclerosis. Material for sequencing was PBMCs. CDR3 nucleotide sequence: TGCGCCAGCAGCACGACTAGCGGAGAGGGCTACGAGCAGTACTTC. This codes for CASSTTSGEGYEQYF.